These 18 T cell receptor beta chains originate from one sample sequenced in a study of T cell repertoires in cytomegalovirus infection. TCRdb passed the reads through MiXCR, listing each CDR3 protein once. This table has approximately 500,000 distinct CDR3 sequences, 11% appearing once. The source material was PBMCs. Source of these receptors: a human donor in good health (CMV status not recorded). Some clones in this sample may be carry-over from other donors' samples.

This clonotype occurred many times. The chain combines TRBV7-2 with TRBJ2-3, with 7 bases that match TRBD2. Germline V lookup: CDR1 SGHTA, CDR2 FQGNSA. The CDR3 runs to 16 residues. The V and J ends lost 1 base and 1 base, in that order; junction bases with no gene match: 5. Here the CDR3 reads CASSLVGTSGTDTQYF. CDR3 DNA sequence: TGTGCCAGCAGCTTAGTTGGTACTAGCGGCACAGATACGCAGTATTTT.

V gene TRBV12-3 or TRBV12-4 combines with J gene TRBJ2-2; 8 bases are shared with TRBD1. The CDR3 runs 17 residues. Trimming removed 3 bases from V and 5 bases from J; junction bases left unmatched: 11. CDR3 residues: CASSLDRDRSRTGELFF. CDR3 nucleotides: TGTGCCAGCAGTTTGGACCGGGACAGGTCGCGGACCGGGGAGCTGTTTTTT.

This clonotype was seen at least ten times. This rearrangement joins TRBV7-8 to TRBJ2-3; either TRBD1 or TRBD2 may fit D (5 bases each). This CDR3 has 13 residues. CDR1 SGHVS and CDR2 FQNEAQ come from the germline V gene. The germline V and J ends were trimmed by 5 bases and 7 bases, with 13 bases remaining between them. The CDR3 reads CASSPQGTNTQYF. The CDR3 bases are TGTGCCAGCAGCCCCCAAGGGACGAATACGCAGTATTTT.

This clonotype was counted many times. This chain joins TRBV6-6 and TRBJ2-7, with 9 nucleotides matching TRBD1. The V and J ends lost 1 base and 0 bases, in that order; junction bases with no gene match: 7. The CDR3 has 17 amino acids. Germline V gives CDR1 MNHNY, CDR2 SVGAGI (reference sequence). In DNA form, the CDR3 reads TGTGCCAGCAGTTACTTTGGGGGGACAGGGAGCTCCTACGAGCAGTACTTC. Translation gives CASSYFGGTGSSYEQYF.

This clonotype has ten or more counts. CDR3 sequence reads: CASSLDSYQPQHF. The CDR3 DNA follows: TGTGCCAGCAGCTTGGACAGTTATCAGCCCCAGCATTTT. The rearrangement uses TRBV11-2 and TRBJ1-5; D may be TRBD1 (6 bases). CDR3 length: 13 amino acids. In germline, CDR1 is SGHAT, CDR2 FQNNGV. V shed 3 bases and J shed 5 bases, with 8 bases lying between them.

Only a few counts were recorded for this clonotype. The chain uses TRBV12-3 or TRBV12-4 and TRBJ1-2; no clear D. The CDR3 loop spans 14 amino acids. The V end was cut by 1 base, the J end by 2 bases, with 8 bases between. DNA for the CDR3: TGTGCCAGCAGTTTAGGTCCAGGCAACTATGGCTACACCTTC. Encoded protein: CASSLGPGNYGYTF.

This clonotype was picked up a small number of times. The chain combines TRBV19 with TRBJ2-2, with 9 nucleotides matching TRBD1. Losses at the gene ends were 4 bases for V and 5 bases for J; bases not matched to a gene: 8. CDR3 length equals 16 residues. Germline V gene lookup returns CDR1 LNHDA and CDR2 SQIVND (reference sequence). The DNA for the CDR3 is TGTGCCAGTAGTACGCCGGACAGGGGAGTAACCGGGGAGCTGTTTTTT. Translated, it gives CASSTPDRGVTGELFF.

This clonotype was seen ten or more times. This chain links TRBV7-8 with TRBJ2-1, with 15 bases lining up with TRBD2. Germline trimming cut 5 bases from V and 4 bases from J; bases unmatched to any gene: 6. Germline V CDR1 and CDR2: SGHVS, FQNEAQ. The CDR3 extends over 17 amino acids. The CDR3 DNA sequence: TGTGCCAGCAGCCTAGGACTAGCGGGAGGGAAGTACAATGAGCAGTTCTTC. Encoded protein: CASSLGLAGGKYNEQFF.

This clonotype was observed at least ten times. The chain is built from TRBV7-8 and TRBJ1-4; 7 nucleotides agree with TRBD1. This CDR3 comprises 14 residues. CDR1 is SGHVS, CDR2 FQNEAQ, per germline. With 5 bases clipped from V and 4 bases from J, the junction kept 4 bases outside the gene matches. The CDR3 here is CASSVTGYNEKLFF. CDR3 nucleotide sequence: TGTGCCAGCAGCGTGACAGGGTATAATGAAAAACTGTTTTTT.

Many counts were recorded for this clonotype. The chain couples TRBV6-2 or TRBV6-3 to TRBJ2-5; TRBD2 matches 8 bases. This CDR3 has 14 residues. V dropped 6 bases and J dropped 5; count of bases not matched to a gene: 8. Germline values: CDR1 MNHEY, CDR2 SVGEGT. CDR3 protein: CASRDGGAGETQYF. The CDR3 DNA reads as TGTGCCAGCAGAGACGGGGGGGCAGGGGAGACCCAGTACTTC.

The table lists this clonotype with many counts. The gene calls are TRBV7-2 and TRBJ2-3, with 10 positions matching TRBD1. The CDR3 spans 16 residues. Germline loops: CDR1 SGHTA, CDR2 FQGNSA. After removal of 5 bases from V and 3 bases from J, the junction contained 8 bases not matched to a gene. The CDR3 bases are TGTGCCAGCAGCCCGGACAGGGGGGGTTCGACAGATACGCAGTATTTT. Protein: CASSPDRGGSTDTQYF.

There are many counts of this clonotype. The V and J genes are TRBV7-3 and TRBJ1-2; 8 nucleotides match TRBD1. The CDR3 totals 14 residues. J lost 8 bases, V lost 2 bases, and 7 bases had no gene match. Looked up from germline, CDR1 is SGHTA and CDR2 is FQGTGA. CDR3 amino acids: CASSLPGQGNGYTF. CDR3 bases: TGTGCCAGCAGCTTACCCGGACAGGGAAACGGCTACACCTTC.

This clonotype was detected many times. The chain uses TRBV4-2 and TRBJ2-3; 8 positions agree with TRBD2. Germline CDR1 reads LGHNA; CDR2 reads YNFKEQ. CDR3 length equals 16 residues. The ends lost 4 bases at V and 5 bases at J; junction bases unmatched: 11. Here the CDR3 DNA reads TGTGCCAGCAGCCTTGAGTGGTCGGGAGGGCGAGATACGCAGTATTTT. Its translation is CASSLEWSGGRDTQYF.

This clonotype was seen many times. The CDR3 region is CASSLASPGEAFF. CDR3 nucleotide sequence: TGTGCCAGCAGCTTAGCGTCCCCAGGTGAAGCTTTCTTT. This sequence joins TRBV7-8 and TRBJ1-1; D is undetermined. The CDR3 extends over 13 amino acids. Germline loops: CDR1 SGHVS, CDR2 FQNEAQ. Trimming pared 0 bases from V and 7 bases from J, leaving 9 bases between.

This clonotype turned up a few times. The V gene is TRBV3-1, the J gene TRBJ1-4, with D perhaps matching TRBD1 (5 bases). This CDR3 is built from 13 residues. V lost 4 bases and J lost 7, with 10 bases in between. CDR1 and CDR2 from the germline V gene are LGHDT and YNNKEL (reference sequence). The DNA for the CDR3 is TGTGCCAGCAGCCCGGGGCGCGGTGAAAAACTGTTTTTT. It is translated as CASSPGRGEKLFF.

The sample holds many counts of this clonotype. The V call is TRBV7-9, the J call TRBJ1-5; D gene ambiguous. The CDR3 length is 12 residues. The V gene's germline CDR1 is SEHNR and CDR2 FQNEAQ (reference sequence). Trimming cost V 3 bases and J 5 bases, with 5 bases left between them. CDR3 DNA: TGTGCCAGCAGCTTGGCCGATCAGCCCCAGCATTTT. It is translated as CASSLADQPQHF.

The V and J genes are TRBV12-3 or TRBV12-4 and TRBJ2-7, with 12 bases matching TRBD2. This CDR3 has 17 residues. Trimming removed 6 bases from V and 1 base from J; junction bases left unmatched: 10. Written as DNA, the CDR3 is TGTGCCAGCAGCCCTCCCCGACTAGCGGGGGTATCCTACGAGCAGTACTTC. Encoded protein: CASSPPRLAGVSYEQYF.

This clonotype was seen ten or more times. This sequence joins TRBV11-2 and TRBJ2-3, with TRBD2 matching 8 bases. V lost 2 bases and J lost 1; bases outside the gene matches: 8. Germline assignment: CDR1 SGHAT and CDR2 FQNNGV. The CDR3 is made up of 17 amino acids. Here the CDR3 DNA reads TGTGCCAGCAGCTTAAACCAAGCGGGAGACCGCACAGATACGCAGTATTTT. Protein: CASSLNQAGDRTDTQYF.